This T cell receptor beta chain was retrieved from a study of CD8 T cells in ankylosing spondylitis. Study outcomes and limitations: A subset of motif variants has previously been described in the synovial fluid and blood of reactive arthritis. Significantly higher representation of disease-linked clones was reported for matched ankylosing spondylitis synovial fluid. About 8 highly homologous variants made up a TCR beta motif, and this motif appeared characteristic of ankylosing spondylitis blood. Relatively rare in peripheral blood, disease-linked clones were also CD8+.

J gave up 0 bases and V 8 bases, and 4 bases lay outside the gene matches. Germline CDR1 MDHEN, CDR2 SYDVKM. There are 14 residues in the CDR3. A single record per CDR3 protein comes from TCRdb applying MiXCR to the 5' RACE reads. The profile shows more than 600,000 distinct CDR3 sequences, around 20% of them singletons. Details on this clonotype: The antigen remains unidentified.

The chain links TRBV28 to TRBJ1-3; 7 bases agree with TRBD1. The sequenced material came from blood, either unsorted or a sorted T cell fraction (not recorded which). This receptor was taken from a male donor with ankylosing spondylitis. The CDR3 loop reads CASEGALSGNTIYF. In DNA, the CDR3 is TGTGCCAGCGAGGGGGCCCTCTCTGGAAACACCATATATTTT.